This TCR beta chain was identified during a study of blood T cells in healthy people across ages. Through a sample-barcoded 5' primer and a J-beta primer mix, a second PCR was run for about 6 to 12 cycles. TCRdb redid the calling of the 5' RACE reads with MiXCR, one entry per CDR3 protein. This sample has hundreds of thousands of distinct CDR3 sequences, with around 45% found just once. The sample taken for sequencing was blood. This sequence originates from a man aged 55 to 70 in good health.

The CDR3 spells CASRTSTDYGYTF. Here the CDR3 DNA reads TGTGCCAGCAGGACCTCGACGGACTATGGCTACACCTTC. The genes are TRBV6-2 or TRBV6-3 and TRBJ1-2; D not resolved. Germline V lookup: CDR1 MNHEY, CDR2 SVGEGT. The CDR3 has 13 residues. Trimming pared 6 bases from V and 3 bases from J, leaving 11 bases between.